The 14 T cell receptor beta chains reported below all come from one sample, sequenced in a study of T cell responses to AZD1222 COVID-19 vaccine. Profiling relied on immunoSEQ multiplex PCR, and the TCRdb table lists in-frame clones only, not all of them. The profile shows approximately 8,000 clones, roughly 88% of them singletons. The sample was peripheral blood, taken 28 days after the second AZD1222 dose. The receptors here all came from an adult who received the AZD1222 COVID-19 vaccine.

The CDR3 is CASSPEPNSPLHF. CDR3 coding DNA: TGCGCCAGCAGCCCGGAACCGAATTCACCCCTCCACTTT. The chain has TRBV5-1 and TRBJ1-6; no firm D call. The germline V gene has CDR1 SGHRS and CDR2 YFSETQ. The CDR3 spans 13 residues. V lost 4 bases to trimming and J lost 7 bases, with 9 bases between them.

The genes are TRBV11-3 and TRBJ2-7; no reliable D call. With 2 bases removed from V and 0 bases from J, the gap between germline ends came to 8 bases. CDR1 is SGHNT, CDR2 YENEEA, per germline. The CDR3 totals 14 residues. The CDR3 DNA follows: TGTGCCAGCAGCTTAATGGCCAGCTCCTACGAGCAGTACTTC. Translated: CASSLMASSYEQYF.

The chain is built from TRBV20-1 and TRBJ2-7; no definite D call. The CDR3 runs to 11 residues. CDR1 and CDR2 from the germline V gene are DFQATT and SNEGSKA (reference sequence). Trimming cost V 6 bases and J 0 bases, with 6 bases left between them. CDR3 amino acids: CSAPTSYEQYF. In nucleotides, the CDR3 is TGCAGTGCCCCGACCTCCTACGAGCAGTACTTC.

This chain connects TRBV6-2 or TRBV6-3 to TRBJ1-2; D is uncertain. The CDR3 contains 11 residues. V was cut by 2 bases and J by 5 bases, with 3 bases left in between. The germline V gene encodes CDR1 MNHEY and CDR2 SVGEGT. CDR3 sequence (DNA): TGTGCCAGCAGTTACCGGTATGGCTACACCTTC. It translates to CASSYRYGYTF.

This clone was observed once. CDR3 nucleotides: TGTGCTAATGCAGGGGGCGAGTTAGTAACCGGGGAGCTGTTTTTT. Translated, it gives CANAGGELVTGELFF. The genes are TRBV12-5 and TRBJ2-2; 8 positions agree with TRBD1. The V gene's germline CDR1 is LGHNT and CDR2 FRNRAP. V was clipped by 10 bases and J by 5 bases; unmatched bases: 12. This CDR3 spans 15 amino acids. Together with reference TRBV12-5 and TRBJ2-2, the CDR3 gives the full variable domain: DARVTQTPRHKVTEMGQEVTMRCQPILGHNTVFWYRQTMMQGLELLAYFRNRAPLDDSGMPKDRFSAEMPDATLATLKIQPSEPRDSAVYFCANAGGELVTGELFFGEGSRLTVL.

The CDR3 reads CASSLRQGLQPQHF. CDR3 bases: TGTGCCAGCAGTTTAAGGCAGGGTCTGCAGCCCCAGCATTTT. The chain combines TRBV28 with TRBJ1-5, with D maybe TRBD1 (5 bases). The CDR3 is 14 amino acids. V dropped 2 bases and J dropped 7 bases, with 12 bases sitting between them. In germline, CDR1 is MDHEN, CDR2 SYDVKM.

This clone was recorded once. This chain links TRBV6-1 with TRBJ2-2; no definite D call. Trimming took off 0 bases at V and 0 bases at J, with 11 bases between the two ends. Germline-derived CDR1 and CDR2 are MNHNS and SASEGT. This CDR3 is 17 amino acids long. The CDR3 spells CASSEAGFYSNTGELFF. The CDR3 DNA follows: TGTGCCAGCAGTGAAGCGGGATTTTACTCGAACACCGGGGAGCTGTTTTTT.

This chain joins TRBV3-1 (or the pseudogene TRBV3-2) and TRBJ2-5; TRBD1 matches 7 bases. Trimming cost V 0 bases and J 3 bases; bases outside gene matches: 4. The CDR3 consists of 15 residues. Germline loops: CDR1 LGHDT, CDR2 YNNKEL (reference sequence). The CDR3: CASSQDGQGEETQYF. CDR3 sequence (DNA): TGTGCCAGCAGCCAAGACGGCCAGGGGGAAGAGACCCAGTACTTC.

The rearrangement uses TRBV6-6 and TRBJ2-1, with 11 bases matching TRBD2. Per the germline V gene, CDR1 is MNHNY and CDR2 is SVGAGI (reference sequence). V shed 5 bases and J 15 bases; nucleotides not matched to a gene: 6. This CDR3 region has 12 residues. CDR3 coding DNA: TGTGCCAGCAGTGCACTAGCGGGAGTTTTGTTCTTC. This encodes CASSALAGVLFF.

This clone was counted once. V gene TRBV4-3 combines with J gene TRBJ1-3; D is perhaps TRBD1 (5 bases). CDR1 LGHNA and CDR2 YSLEER come from the germline V gene. V lost 1 base and J lost 2, with 9 bases in between. The CDR3 extends over 15 amino acids. In nucleotides, the CDR3 is TGCGCCAGCAGCCAAGGGTCAGGGCCTGGAAACACCATATATTTT. Protein sequence: CASSQGSGPGNTIYF.

The rearrangement links TRBV9 to TRBJ2-1; 8 bases line up with TRBD1. V lost 0 bases to trimming and J lost 1 base; unmatched junction nucleotides: 9. Per the germline V gene, CDR1 is SGDLS and CDR2 is YYNGEE. The CDR3 covers 18 residues. Here the CDR3 reads CASSVGGQGSGSYNEQFF. CDR3 DNA sequence: TGTGCCAGCAGCGTAGGTGGACAGGGTAGTGGGTCCTACAATGAGCAGTTCTTC.

This chain links TRBV4-2 with TRBJ2-7, with D hard to call. Germline V gives CDR1 LGHNA, CDR2 YNFKEQ. Trimming pared 4 bases from V and 2 bases from J, leaving 18 bases between. The CDR3 is 16 residues long. The CDR3 region is CASSPLTQPEPYEQYF. The CDR3 DNA follows: TGTGCCAGCAGCCCCCTCACCCAGCCAGAACCCTACGAGCAGTACTTC.

This chain connects TRBV12-3 or TRBV12-4 to TRBJ2-3; possibly TRBD1 for D (5 bases). The CDR3 covers 13 residues. The CDR3 spells CAVGQGIPDTQYF. The CDR3 region has the DNA TGTGCGGTGGGGCAGGGAATTCCAGATACGCAGTATTTT.

V gene TRBV4-2 combines with J gene TRBJ2-7; 8 bases agree with TRBD2. V was clipped by 0 bases and J by 5 bases; unmatched bases: 12. The CDR3 is made up of 17 amino acids. Germline CDR1 and CDR2: LGHNA and YNFKEQ. The CDR3 DNA reads as TGTGCCAGCAGCCAAGATCTTGGGTCTAGCGGGCGAAACGAGCAGTACTTC. Translating it yields CASSQDLGSSGRNEQYF.